The 23 T cell receptor beta chains reported below all come from one sample, sequenced in a study of blood T cell repertoires in COVID-19. Here immunoSEQ multiplex PCR was the method, and the copy in TCRdb shows in-frame clones only, minus some. This table holds about 210,000 clones, roughly 86% found once. The sample taken for sequencing was peripheral blood. These receptors all come from a woman between 45 and 60 years old with active or convalescent COVID-19.

This chain connects TRBV6-2 or TRBV6-3 to TRBJ2-1, with TRBD2 matching 7 bases. The CDR3 runs 15 residues. Germline V gives CDR1 MNHEY, CDR2 SVGEGT. Trimming at V came to 0 bases and at J to 7 bases, leaving 6 bases not matched to a gene. The CDR3 DNA reads as TGTGCCAGCAGTTACTCGGGCGGGAGTTTTAATGAGCAGTTCTTC. Translating it yields CASSYSGGSFNEQFF.

The table lists this clone with a count of one. The rearrangement uses TRBV5-1 and TRBJ2-6; no clear D. The CDR3 is 16 amino acids. The ends were cut back, 4 bases at V and 0 bases at J, with 11 bases in the middle. Looked up from germline, CDR1 is SGHRS and CDR2 is YFSETQ. As DNA, the CDR3 is TGCGCCAGCAGCCCAACTGGTAGCTCTGGGGCCAACGTCCTGACTTTC. Protein: CASSPTGSSGANVLTF.

This chain uses TRBV28 with TRBJ1-1; no clear D gene. Germline-derived CDR1 and CDR2 are MDHEN and SYDVKM. The CDR3 length is 13 residues. With 3 bases removed from V and 3 bases from J, the gap between germline ends came to 8 bases. The CDR3, as DNA: TGTGCCAGCAGTTTCAACATCGACACTGAAGCTTTCTTT. Its translation is CASSFNIDTEAFF.

J is TRBJ1-1 and V is TRBV11-2, with D maybe TRBD1 (6 bases). Per the germline V gene, CDR1 is SGHAT and CDR2 is FQNNGV. Trimming shortened V by 4 bases and J by 3 bases, and 9 bases separated the two germline ends. The CDR3 has 13 residues. CDR3 sequence (DNA): TGTGCCAGCAGCTCAGGGGAAGACACTGAAGCTTTCTTT. This translates into CASSSGEDTEAFF.

The V and J genes are TRBV18 and TRBJ1-2; perhaps TRBD1 as D (6 bases). CDR1 KGHSH and CDR2 LQKENI come from the germline V gene. V lost 2 bases and J lost 8, with 12 bases in between. This CDR3 has 13 amino acids. The CDR3 bases are TGTGCCAGCTCACCAACTGACAGGCTAGGCTACACCTTC. This codes for CASSPTDRLGYTF.

The chain joins TRBV7-9 to TRBJ2-7, with a weak D call TRBD2 (5 bases). V was shortened by 4 bases and J by 1 base, with 14 bases between the two germline ends. The CDR3 loop spans 15 amino acids. CDR1 is SEHNR, CDR2 FQNEAQ, per germline (reference sequence). The CDR3 loop reads CASSSGWELSYEQYF. The CDR3 DNA sequence: TGTGCCAGCAGCTCGGGGTGGGAGTTATCCTACGAGCAGTACTTC. The complete variable domain, with remaining parts taken from reference TRBV7-9 and TRBJ2-7, reads DTGVSQNPRHKITKRGQNVTFRCDPISEHNRLYWYRQTLGQGPEFLTYFQNEAQLEKSRLLSDRFSAERPKGSFSTLEIQRTEQGDSAMYLCASSSGWELSYEQYFGPGTRLTVT.

This chain joins TRBV28 and TRBJ2-5; 11 bases agree with TRBD2. Germline V lookup: CDR1 MDHEN, CDR2 SYDVKM. The CDR3 length is 17 residues. V lost 2 bases and J lost 0; bases outside the gene matches: 5. The CDR3 nucleotides read TGTGCCAGCAGTTTACTAGCGGGGGGCCTGTACCAAGAGACCCAGTACTTC. This encodes CASSLLAGGLYQETQYF. Together with reference TRBV28 and TRBJ2-5, the CDR3 gives the full variable domain: DVKVTQSSRYLVKRTGEKVFLECVQDMDHENMFWYRQDPGLGLRLIYFSYDVKMKEKGDIPEGYSVSREKKERFSLILESASTNQTSMYLCASSLLAGGLYQETQYFGPGTRLLVL.

This clone was counted between two and nine times. The chain links TRBV19 to TRBJ1-4; D remains ambiguous. This CDR3 is 15 amino acids long. Germline V lookup: CDR1 LNHDA, CDR2 SQIVND (reference sequence). V was pared by 5 bases and J by 0 bases, with 10 bases between. The CDR3 sequence: CASSSGITTNEKLFF. The DNA of the CDR3 is TGTGCCAGTAGTTCAGGAATCACAACTAATGAAAAACTGTTTTTT.

The chain combines TRBV18 with TRBJ2-3; no clear D gene. Looked up from germline, CDR1 is KGHSH and CDR2 is LQKENI. The CDR3 is made up of 12 amino acids. V lost 3 bases and J lost 3, with 4 bases in between. The CDR3 sequence is CASSPSTDTQYF. CDR3 DNA sequence: TGTGCCAGCTCACCCTCGACAGATACGCAGTATTTT.

The CDR3 loop reads CASSPTPYGYTF. The CDR3 coding sequence is TGTGCCAGCAGCCCGACTCCCTATGGCTACACCTTC. This chain connects TRBV7-2 to TRBJ1-2, with D unclear. From germline, CDR1 is SGHTA and CDR2 FQGNSA. This CDR3 comprises 12 residues. Trimming took off 5 bases at V and 4 bases at J, with 8 bases between the two ends.

This clone was seen a single time. This chain links TRBV6-5 with TRBJ1-6; D is unresolved. The germline gives CDR1 MNHEY, CDR2 SVGAGI. The V end lost 2 bases, the J end lost 8 bases, and 10 bases lay between the germline ends. CDR3 length: 14 residues. CDR3 bases: TGTGCCAGCAGTTACCGGCGGCCGGATTCACCCCTCCACTTT. Protein product: CASSYRRPDSPLHF.

The chain employs TRBV18 and TRBJ2-5; 10 bases are a match to TRBD1. The junction had 3 bases not matched to a gene; V was cut back by 1 base and J by 4 bases. The CDR3 runs 15 residues. Germline V gives CDR1 KGHSH, CDR2 LQKENI. In DNA, the CDR3 is TGTGCCAGCTCACCACGACAGGGGGCGGGAGAGACCCAGTACTTC. This sequence encodes CASSPRQGAGETQYF.

The J gene is TRBJ1-1, the V gene TRBV2; no clear D gene. Deletions cut 0 bases from V and 5 bases from J, with 13 bases between. The CDR3 is made up of 15 amino acids. Germline loops: CDR1 SNHLY, CDR2 FYNNEI. DNA for the CDR3: TGTGCCAGCAGTGAAGCGCTTTGGGGAGGGACTGAAGCTTTCTTT. Translated: CASSEALWGGTEAFF. Variable domain in full (rest from reference TRBV2 and TRBJ1-1): EPEVTQTPSHQVTQMGQEVILRCVPISNHLYFYWYRQILGQKVEFLVSFYNNEISEKSEIFDDQFSVERPDGSNFTLKIRSTKLEDSAMYFCASSEALWGGTEAFFGQGTRLTVV.

J is TRBJ2-3 and V is TRBV30, with TRBD2 identical over 8 bases. Germline CDR1 and CDR2: GTSNPN and SVGIG (reference sequence). The CDR3 loop spans 15 amino acids. J was trimmed by 3 bases and V by 0 bases; bases with no gene match: 5. CDR3 sequence reads: CAWSVLPGGTDTQYF. The CDR3 DNA sequence: TGTGCCTGGAGTGTCTTACCGGGAGGGACAGATACGCAGTATTTT.

This clone was observed a few times. This rearrangement joins TRBV10-2 to TRBJ1-1, with D possibly TRBD1 on 5 matching bases. The CDR3 is 15 residues long. The ends were cut back, 6 bases at V and 1 base at J, with 15 bases in the middle. Germline values: CDR1 WSHSY, CDR2 SAAADI. CDR3 sequence (DNA): TGCGCCAGCAGACCTCTCGACAGATGGAACACTGAAGCTTTCTTT. As protein: CASRPLDRWNTEAFF.

The chain combines TRBV28 with TRBJ2-3, with 10 bases matching TRBD2. Germline CDR1 is MDHEN and CDR2 is SYDVKM. Trimming at V came to 8 bases and at J to 5 bases, leaving 7 bases not matched to a gene. CDR3 length: 14 residues. The CDR3 DNA follows: TGTGCCAGCGTCCTAGCGGGAGATTTAGATACGCAGTATTTT. Its protein product is CASVLAGDLDTQYF. Based on the CDR3 plus reference TRBV28 and TRBJ2-3, the full variable domain is DVKVTQSSRYLVKRTGEKVFLECVQDMDHENMFWYRQDPGLGLRLIYFSYDVKMKEKGDIPEGYSVSREKKERFSLILESASTNQTSMYLCASVLAGDLDTQYFGPGTRLTVL.

This clone was seen a single time. This sequence joins TRBV7-2 and TRBJ2-1; D remains unclear. The CDR3 runs to 11 residues. CDR1 is SGHTA, CDR2 FQGNSA, per germline. Trimming took off 6 bases at V and 4 bases at J, with 4 bases between the two ends. CDR3 in DNA: TGTGCCAGCAGTCCTTACAATGAGCAGTTCTTC. This encodes CASSPYNEQFF.

This clone was detected once. The chain joins TRBV11-2 to TRBJ1-2; 7 bases are a match to TRBD1. Germline loops: CDR1 SGHAT, CDR2 FQNNGV. V was pared by 3 bases and J by 5 bases, with 9 bases of the junction left unmatched. The CDR3 is made up of 15 amino acids. The CDR3 DNA follows: TGTGCCAGCAGCTTTCTCCGGACAGGAGCTTATGGCTACACCTTC. The encoded protein is CASSFLRTGAYGYTF.

The genes are TRBV28 and TRBJ1-1; D ambiguous. The V gene lost 7 bases and the J gene lost 3 bases, with 12 bases spanning the gap. Germline-derived CDR1 and CDR2 are MDHEN and SYDVKM. There are 13 residues in the CDR3. CDR3 coding DNA: TGTGCCAGCACTCAACCCGGGGACACTGAAGCTTTCTTT. It encodes CASTQPGDTEAFF. Full variable domain (remainder filled in from reference TRBV28 and TRBJ1-1): DVKVTQSSRYLVKRTGEKVFLECVQDMDHENMFWYRQDPGLGLRLIYFSYDVKMKEKGDIPEGYSVSREKKERFSLILESASTNQTSMYLCASTQPGDTEAFFGQGTRLTVV.

Only one count was recorded for this clone. The rearrangement uses TRBV14 and TRBJ1-1; D is uncertain. Germline values: CDR1 SGHDN, CDR2 FVKESK. The CDR3 is 13 residues long. V was clipped by 3 bases and J by 1 base, with 6 bases between them. The CDR3 protein is CASSHQWNTEAFF. In nucleotides, the CDR3 is TGTGCCAGCAGCCATCAGTGGAACACTGAAGCTTTCTTT.

The genes are TRBV28 and TRBJ2-1, with 9 bases matching TRBD1. Germline V gene lookup returns CDR1 MDHEN and CDR2 SYDVKM. The CDR3 spans 15 residues. V shed 5 bases and J 6 bases; nucleotides not matched to a gene: 8. The CDR3 DNA is TGTGCCAGCAGTACGGGGACAGGGAGGATCAATGAGCAGTTCTTC. This translates into CASSTGTGRINEQFF.

J is TRBJ1-1 and V is TRBV12-3 or TRBV12-4; D gene ambiguous. This CDR3 has 13 amino acids. With 0 bases removed from V and 1 base from J, the gap between germline ends came to 3 bases. CDR3 loop: CASSLAGNTEAFF. The CDR3 nucleotides are TGTGCCAGCAGTTTAGCCGGGAACACTGAAGCTTTCTTT.

About this clone itself: The same CDR3 also results from other DNA sequences found in this sample. The chain carries TRBV5-6 and TRBJ1-5, with D hard to call. The CDR3 is 12 amino acids. V was pared by 2 bases and J by 4 bases, with 4 bases between. Germline V gene data show CDR1 as SGHDT and CDR2 as YYEEEE. CDR3: CASSFRNQPQHF. The CDR3 nucleotides read TGTGCCAGCAGCTTCAGAAATCAGCCCCAGCATTTT.